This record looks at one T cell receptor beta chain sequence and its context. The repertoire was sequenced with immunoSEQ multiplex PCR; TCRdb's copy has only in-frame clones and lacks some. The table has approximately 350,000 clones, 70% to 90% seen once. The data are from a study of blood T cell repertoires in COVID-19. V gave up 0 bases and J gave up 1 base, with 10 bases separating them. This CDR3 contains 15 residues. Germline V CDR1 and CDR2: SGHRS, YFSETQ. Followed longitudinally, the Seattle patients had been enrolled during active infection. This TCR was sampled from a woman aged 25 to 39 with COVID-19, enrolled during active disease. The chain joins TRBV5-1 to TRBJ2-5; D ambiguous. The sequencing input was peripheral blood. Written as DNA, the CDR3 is TGCGCCAGCAGCTTGGTTACACCCTCCCAAGAGACCCAGTACTTC. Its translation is CASSLVTPSQETQYF.